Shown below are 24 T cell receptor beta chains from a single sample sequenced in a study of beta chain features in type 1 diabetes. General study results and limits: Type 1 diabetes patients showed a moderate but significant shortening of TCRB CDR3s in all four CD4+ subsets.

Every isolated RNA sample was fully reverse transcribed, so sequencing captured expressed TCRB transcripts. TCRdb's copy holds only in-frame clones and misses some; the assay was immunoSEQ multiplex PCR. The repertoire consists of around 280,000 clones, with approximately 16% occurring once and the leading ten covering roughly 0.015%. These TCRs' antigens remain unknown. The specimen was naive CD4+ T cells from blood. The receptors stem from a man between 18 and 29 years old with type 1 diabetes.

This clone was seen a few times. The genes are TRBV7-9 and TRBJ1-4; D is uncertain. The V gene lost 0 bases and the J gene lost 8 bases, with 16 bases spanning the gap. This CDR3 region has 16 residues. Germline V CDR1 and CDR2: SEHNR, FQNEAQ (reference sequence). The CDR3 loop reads CASSLAVGRREEKLFF. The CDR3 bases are TGTGCCAGCAGCTTAGCTGTGGGCAGGCGAGAGGAAAAACTGTTTTTT.

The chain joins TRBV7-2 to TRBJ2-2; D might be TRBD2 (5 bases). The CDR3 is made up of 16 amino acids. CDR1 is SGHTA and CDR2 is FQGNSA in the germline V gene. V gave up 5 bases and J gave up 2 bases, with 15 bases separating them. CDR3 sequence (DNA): TGTGCCAGCAGCCATGGGAACGGGGTAAACACCGGGGAGCTGTTTTTT. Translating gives CASSHGNGVNTGELFF.

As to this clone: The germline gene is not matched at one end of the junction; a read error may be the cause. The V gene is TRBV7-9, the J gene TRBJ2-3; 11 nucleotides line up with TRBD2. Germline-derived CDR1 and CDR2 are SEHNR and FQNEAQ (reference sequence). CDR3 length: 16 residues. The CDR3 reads CASSLATSGSRDTQYF. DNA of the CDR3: TGTGCCAGCAGCCTGGCTACTAGCGGGAGCAGAGATACGCAGTATTTT.

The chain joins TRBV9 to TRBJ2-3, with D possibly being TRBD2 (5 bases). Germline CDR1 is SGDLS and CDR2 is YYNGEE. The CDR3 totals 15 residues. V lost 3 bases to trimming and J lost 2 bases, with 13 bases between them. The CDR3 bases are TGTGCCAGCAGCGCCCGACGGGGAAACACAGATACGCAGTATTTT. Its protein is CASSARRGNTDTQYF.

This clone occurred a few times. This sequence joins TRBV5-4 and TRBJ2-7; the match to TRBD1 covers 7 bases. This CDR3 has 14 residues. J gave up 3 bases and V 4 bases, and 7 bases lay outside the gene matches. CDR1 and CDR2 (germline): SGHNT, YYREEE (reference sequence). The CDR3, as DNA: TGTGCCAGCAGCGGACGGGGACAGAACTACGAGCAGTACTTC. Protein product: CASSGRGQNYEQYF.

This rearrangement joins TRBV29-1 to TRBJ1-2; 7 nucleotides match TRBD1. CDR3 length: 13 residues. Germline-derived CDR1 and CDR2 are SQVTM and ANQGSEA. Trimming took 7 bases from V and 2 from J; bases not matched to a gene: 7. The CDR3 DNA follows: TGCAGCGCAGAGGGACAGAAAAACTATGGCTACACCTTC. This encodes CSAEGQKNYGYTF.

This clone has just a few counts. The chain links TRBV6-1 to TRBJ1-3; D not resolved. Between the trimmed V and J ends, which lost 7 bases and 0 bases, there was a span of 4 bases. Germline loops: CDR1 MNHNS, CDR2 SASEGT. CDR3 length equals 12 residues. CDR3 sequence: CASKPSGNTIYF. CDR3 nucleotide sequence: TGTGCCAGCAAGCCCTCTGGAAACACCATATATTTT.

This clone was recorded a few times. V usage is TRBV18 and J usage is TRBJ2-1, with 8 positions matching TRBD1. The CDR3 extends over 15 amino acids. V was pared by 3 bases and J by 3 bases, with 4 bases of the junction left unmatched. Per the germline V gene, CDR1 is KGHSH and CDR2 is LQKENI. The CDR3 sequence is CASSPGQAIYNEQFF. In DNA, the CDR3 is TGTGCCAGCTCACCGGGACAGGCCATCTACAATGAGCAGTTCTTC.

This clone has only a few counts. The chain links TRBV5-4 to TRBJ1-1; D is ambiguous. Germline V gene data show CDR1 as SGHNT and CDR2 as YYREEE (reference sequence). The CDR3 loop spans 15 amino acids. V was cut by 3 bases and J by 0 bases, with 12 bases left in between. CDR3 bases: TGTGCCAGCAGCTCAGAACAGTCCATGAACACTGAAGCTTTCTTT. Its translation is CASSSEQSMNTEAFF.

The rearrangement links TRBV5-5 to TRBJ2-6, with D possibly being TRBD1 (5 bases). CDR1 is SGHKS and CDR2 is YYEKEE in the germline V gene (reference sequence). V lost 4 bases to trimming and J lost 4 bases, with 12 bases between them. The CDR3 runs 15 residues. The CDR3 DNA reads TGTGCCAGCAGCCCGTTGACAGTCGGGGCCAACGTCCTGACTTTC. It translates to CASSPLTVGANVLTF.

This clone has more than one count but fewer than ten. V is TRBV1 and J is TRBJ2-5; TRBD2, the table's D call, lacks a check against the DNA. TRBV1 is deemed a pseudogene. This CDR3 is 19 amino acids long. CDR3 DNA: TGCACCAGCAGCCAAGATCTGGGAACGGGAGGGCCGAATGGAGAGACCCAGTACTTC. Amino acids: CTSSQDLGTGGPNGETQYF.

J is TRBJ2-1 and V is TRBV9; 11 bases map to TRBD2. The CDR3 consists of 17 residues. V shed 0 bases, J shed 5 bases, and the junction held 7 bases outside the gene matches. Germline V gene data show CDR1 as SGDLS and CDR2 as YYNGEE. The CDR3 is CASSVGGGLAVNNEQFF. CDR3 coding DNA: TGTGCCAGCAGCGTAGGGGGGGGACTAGCGGTAAACAATGAGCAGTTCTTC.

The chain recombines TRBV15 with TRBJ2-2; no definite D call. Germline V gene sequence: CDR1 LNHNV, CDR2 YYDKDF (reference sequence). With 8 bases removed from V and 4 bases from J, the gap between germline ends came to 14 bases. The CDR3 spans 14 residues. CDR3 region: CATRLSRVTGELFF. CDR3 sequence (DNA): TGTGCCACCCGATTAAGCCGGGTCACCGGGGAGCTGTTTTTT.

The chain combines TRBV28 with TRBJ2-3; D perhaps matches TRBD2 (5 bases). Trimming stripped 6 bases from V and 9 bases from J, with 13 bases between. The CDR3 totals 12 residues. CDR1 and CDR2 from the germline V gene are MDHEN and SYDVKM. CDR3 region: CASRSRPGTQYF. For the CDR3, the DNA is TGTGCCAGCAGATCCCGCCCGGGGACGCAGTATTTT.

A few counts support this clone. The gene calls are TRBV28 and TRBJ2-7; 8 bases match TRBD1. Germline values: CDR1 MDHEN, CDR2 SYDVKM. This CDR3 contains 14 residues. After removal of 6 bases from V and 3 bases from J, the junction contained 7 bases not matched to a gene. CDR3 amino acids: CASSRTGIGYEQYF. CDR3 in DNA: TGTGCCAGCAGCCGGACAGGGATAGGCTACGAGCAGTACTTC.

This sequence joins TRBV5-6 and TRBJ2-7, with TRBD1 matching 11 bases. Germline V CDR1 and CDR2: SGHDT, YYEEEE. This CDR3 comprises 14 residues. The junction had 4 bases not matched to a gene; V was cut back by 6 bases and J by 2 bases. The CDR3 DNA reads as TGTGCCAGCACCCGGGACAGGGGGGCCTACGAGCAGTACTTC. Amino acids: CASTRDRGAYEQYF.

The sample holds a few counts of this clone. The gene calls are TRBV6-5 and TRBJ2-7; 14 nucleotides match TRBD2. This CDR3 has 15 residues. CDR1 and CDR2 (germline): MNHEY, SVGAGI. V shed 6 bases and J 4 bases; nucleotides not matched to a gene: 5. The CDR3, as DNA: TGTGCCAGCAGCGGACTAGCGGGGGGACGATACGAGCAGTACTTC. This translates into CASSGLAGGRYEQYF.

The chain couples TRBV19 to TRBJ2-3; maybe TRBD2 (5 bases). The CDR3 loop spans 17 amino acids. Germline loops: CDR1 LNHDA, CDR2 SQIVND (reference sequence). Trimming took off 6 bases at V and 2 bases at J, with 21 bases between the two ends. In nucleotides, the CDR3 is TGTGCCAGTAGGTCGCCCGGCGGGCCCCGACACACAGATACGCAGTATTTT. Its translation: CASRSPGGPRHTDTQYF. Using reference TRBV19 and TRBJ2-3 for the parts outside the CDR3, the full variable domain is DGGITQSPKYLFRKEGQNVTLSCEQNLNHDAMYWYRQDPGQGLRLIYYSQIVNDFQKGDIAEGYSVSREKKESFPLTVTSAQKNPTAFYLCASRSPGGPRHTDTQYFGPGTRLTVL.

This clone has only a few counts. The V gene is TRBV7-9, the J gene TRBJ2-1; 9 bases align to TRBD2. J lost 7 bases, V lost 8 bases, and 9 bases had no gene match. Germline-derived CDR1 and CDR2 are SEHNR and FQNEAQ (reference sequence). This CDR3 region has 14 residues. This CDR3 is CASSPAGGRNEQFF. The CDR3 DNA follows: TGTGCCAGCTCCCCGGCGGGGGGGCGGAATGAGCAGTTCTTC.

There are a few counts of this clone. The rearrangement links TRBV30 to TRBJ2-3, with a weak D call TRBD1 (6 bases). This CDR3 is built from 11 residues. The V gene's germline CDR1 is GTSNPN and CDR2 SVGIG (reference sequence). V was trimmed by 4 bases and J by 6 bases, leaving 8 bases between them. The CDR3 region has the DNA TGTGCCTGGAACCAGGGGGATACGCAGTATTTT. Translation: CAWNQGDTQYF.

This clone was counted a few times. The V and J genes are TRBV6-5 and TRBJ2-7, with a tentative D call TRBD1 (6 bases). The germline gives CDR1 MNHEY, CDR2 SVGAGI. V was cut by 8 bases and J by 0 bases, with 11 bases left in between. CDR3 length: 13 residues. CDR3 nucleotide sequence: TGTGCCAGCCGCAGGGGACCCTCCTACGAGCAGTACTTC. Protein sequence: CASRRGPSYEQYF.

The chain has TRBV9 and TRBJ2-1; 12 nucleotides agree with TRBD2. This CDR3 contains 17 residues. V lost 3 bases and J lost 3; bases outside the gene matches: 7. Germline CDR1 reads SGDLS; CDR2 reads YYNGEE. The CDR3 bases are TGTGCCAGCAGCGCCAGCTGGACTAGCGGGAACTACAATGAGCAGTTCTTC. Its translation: CASSASWTSGNYNEQFF.

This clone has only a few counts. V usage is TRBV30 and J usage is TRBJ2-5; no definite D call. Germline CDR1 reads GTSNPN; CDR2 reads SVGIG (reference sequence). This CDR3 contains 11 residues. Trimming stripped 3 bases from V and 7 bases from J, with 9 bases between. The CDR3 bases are TGTGCCTGGAGCCTCCAGTGGACCCAGTACTTC. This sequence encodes CAWSLQWTQYF.

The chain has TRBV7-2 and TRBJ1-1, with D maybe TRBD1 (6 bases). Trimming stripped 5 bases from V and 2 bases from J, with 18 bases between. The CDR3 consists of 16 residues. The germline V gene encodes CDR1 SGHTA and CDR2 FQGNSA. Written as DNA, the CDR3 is TGTGCCAGCAGCGGACCCCCTGGACAGCCTAACACTGAAGCTTTCTTT. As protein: CASSGPPGQPNTEAFF.